This TCR beta chain was sequenced for a study of T cells in Graves' hyperthyroidism and ophthalmopathy. RNA transcripts were the template for amplifying TCR beta CDR3 regions. The primer set for the first-round RT-PCR of the TCR CDR3 was HTBI. One entry per CDR3 protein, called by TCRdb with MiXCR from the multiplex PCR reads. The sample has roughly 500,000 distinct CDR3 sequences, roughly 13% seen once; the top ten hold around 5.4%. This clonotype showed up just a few times. Diagnosis relied on clinical symptoms, serum thyroxine and TRAb, thyroid ultrasound and orbital computed tomography. V shed 6 bases, J shed 2 bases, and the junction held 2 bases outside the gene matches. This CDR3 is built from 14 residues. The germline gives CDR1 SGHTA, CDR2 FQGNSA.

The sequence was obtained from a woman aged 25-40 years with Graves' hyperthyroidism that later progressed to Graves' ophthalmopathy. This sequence joins TRBV7-2 and TRBJ2-7; 12 bases line up with TRBD2. The material sequenced was blood. CDR3 sequence: CASRSSGGAYEQYF. CDR3 DNA sequence: TGTGCCAGCAGGTCTAGCGGGGGGGCCTACGAGCAGTACTTC.